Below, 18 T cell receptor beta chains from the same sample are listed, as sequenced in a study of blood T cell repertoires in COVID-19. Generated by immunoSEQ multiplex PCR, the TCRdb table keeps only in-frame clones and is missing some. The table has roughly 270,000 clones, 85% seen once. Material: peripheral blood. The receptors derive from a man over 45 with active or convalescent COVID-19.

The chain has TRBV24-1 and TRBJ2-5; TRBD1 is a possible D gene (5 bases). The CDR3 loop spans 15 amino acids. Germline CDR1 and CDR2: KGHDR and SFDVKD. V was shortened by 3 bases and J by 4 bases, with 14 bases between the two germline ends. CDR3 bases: TGTGCCACCAGTGATGGAAAACAGGTGGGAGAGACCCAGTACTTC. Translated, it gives CATSDGKQVGETQYF.

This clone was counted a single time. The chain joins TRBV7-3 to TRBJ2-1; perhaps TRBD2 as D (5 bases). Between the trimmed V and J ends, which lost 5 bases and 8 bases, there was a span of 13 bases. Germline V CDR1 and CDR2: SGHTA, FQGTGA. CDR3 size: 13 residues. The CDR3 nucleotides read TGTGCCAGCAGCACAACGAGGGCTCATGAGCAGTTCTTC. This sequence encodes CASSTTRAHEQFF. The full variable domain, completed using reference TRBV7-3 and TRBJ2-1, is GAGVSQTPSNKVTEKGKYVELRCDPISGHTALYWYRQSLGQGPEFLIYFQGTGAADDSGLPNDRFFAVRPEGSVSTLKIQRTERGDSAVYLCASSTTRAHEQFFGPGTRLTVL.

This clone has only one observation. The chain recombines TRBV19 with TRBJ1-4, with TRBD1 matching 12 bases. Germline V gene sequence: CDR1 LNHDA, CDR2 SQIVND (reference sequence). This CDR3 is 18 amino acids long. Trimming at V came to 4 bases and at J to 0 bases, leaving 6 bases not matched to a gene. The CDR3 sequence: CASSSRDRGRSTNEKLFF. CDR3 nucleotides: TGTGCCAGTAGTAGCCGGGACAGGGGGCGATCAACTAATGAAAAACTGTTTTTT. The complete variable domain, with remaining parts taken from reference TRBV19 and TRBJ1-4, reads DGGITQSPKYLFRKEGQNVTLSCEQNLNHDAMYWYRQDPGQGLRLIYYSQIVNDFQKGDIAEGYSVSREKKESFPLTVTSAQKNPTAFYLCASSSRDRGRSTNEKLFFGSGTQLSVL.

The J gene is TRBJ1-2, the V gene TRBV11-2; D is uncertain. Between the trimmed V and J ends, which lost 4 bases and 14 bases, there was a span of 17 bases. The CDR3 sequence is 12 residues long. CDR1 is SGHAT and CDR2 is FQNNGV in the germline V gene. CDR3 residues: CASSSEHRWWTF. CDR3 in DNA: TGTGCCAGCAGCTCAGAGCACAGATGGTGGACCTTC.

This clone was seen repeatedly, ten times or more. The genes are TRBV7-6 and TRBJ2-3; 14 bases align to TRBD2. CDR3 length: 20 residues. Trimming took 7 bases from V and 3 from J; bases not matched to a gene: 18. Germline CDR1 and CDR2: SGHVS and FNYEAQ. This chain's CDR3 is CASTPQPQPGTSGRTDTQYF. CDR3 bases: TGTGCCAGCACCCCTCAGCCGCAGCCCGGGACTAGCGGGAGAACAGATACGCAGTATTTT.

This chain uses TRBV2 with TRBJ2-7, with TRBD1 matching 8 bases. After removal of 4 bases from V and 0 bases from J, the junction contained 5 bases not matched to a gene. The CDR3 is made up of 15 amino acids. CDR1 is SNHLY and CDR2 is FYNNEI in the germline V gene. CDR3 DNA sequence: TGTGCCAGCAGTGCAGGGGGCAGCCTCTCCTACGAGCAGTACTTC. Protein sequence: CASSAGGSLSYEQYF.

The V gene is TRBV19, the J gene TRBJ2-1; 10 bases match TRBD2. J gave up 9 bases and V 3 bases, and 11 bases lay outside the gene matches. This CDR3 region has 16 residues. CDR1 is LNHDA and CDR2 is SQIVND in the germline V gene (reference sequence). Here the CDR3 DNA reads TGTGCCAGTAGTATTGGGGCTAGCGGGAGCCACGGTGAGCAGTTCTTC. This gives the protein CASSIGASGSHGEQFF. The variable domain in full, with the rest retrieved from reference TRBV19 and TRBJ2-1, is DGGITQSPKYLFRKEGQNVTLSCEQNLNHDAMYWYRQDPGQGLRLIYYSQIVNDFQKGDIAEGYSVSREKKESFPLTVTSAQKNPTAFYLCASSIGASGSHGEQFFGPGTRLTVL.

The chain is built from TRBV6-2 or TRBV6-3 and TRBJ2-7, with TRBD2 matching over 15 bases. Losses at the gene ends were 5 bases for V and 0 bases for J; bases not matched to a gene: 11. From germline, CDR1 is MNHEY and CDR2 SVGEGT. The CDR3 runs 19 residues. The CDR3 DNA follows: TGTGCCAGCAGTGACTTTTGGACTAGCGGGAGGGCCGTCTCCTACGAGCAGTACTTC. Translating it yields CASSDFWTSGRAVSYEQYF.

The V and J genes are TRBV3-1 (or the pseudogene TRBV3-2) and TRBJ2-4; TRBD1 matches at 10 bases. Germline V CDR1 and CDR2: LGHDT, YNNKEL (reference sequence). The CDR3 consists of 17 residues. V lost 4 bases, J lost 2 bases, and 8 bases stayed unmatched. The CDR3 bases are TGTGCCAGCAGCCTCTCCGGGACAGGGGCATCCAAAAACATTCAGTACTTC. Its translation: CASSLSGTGASKNIQYF.

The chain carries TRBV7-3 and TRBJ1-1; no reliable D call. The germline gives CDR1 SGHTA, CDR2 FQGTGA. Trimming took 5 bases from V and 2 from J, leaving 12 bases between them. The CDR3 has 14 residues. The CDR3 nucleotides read TGTGCCAGCAGCATCGGACGGGAAAACACTGAAGCTTTCTTT. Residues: CASSIGRENTEAFF.

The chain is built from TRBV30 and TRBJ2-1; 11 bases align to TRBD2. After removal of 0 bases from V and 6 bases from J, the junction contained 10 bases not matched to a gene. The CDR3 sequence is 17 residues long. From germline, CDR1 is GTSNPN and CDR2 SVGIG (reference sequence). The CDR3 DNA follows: TGTGCCTGGAGTGTAGGGACTAGCGGTCACCGTGCCAATGAGCAGTTCTTC. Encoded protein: CAWSVGTSGHRANEQFF.

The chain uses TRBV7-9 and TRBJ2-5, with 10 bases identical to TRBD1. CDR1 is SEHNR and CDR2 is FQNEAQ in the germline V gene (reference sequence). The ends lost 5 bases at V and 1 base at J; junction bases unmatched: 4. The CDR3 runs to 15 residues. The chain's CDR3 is CASSPRTGGQETQYF. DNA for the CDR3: TGTGCCAGCAGCCCCCGGACAGGGGGCCAAGAGACCCAGTACTTC.

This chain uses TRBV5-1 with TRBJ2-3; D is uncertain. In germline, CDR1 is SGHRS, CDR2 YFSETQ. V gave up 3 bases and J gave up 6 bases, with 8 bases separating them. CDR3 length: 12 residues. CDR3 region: CASSSSSDTQYF. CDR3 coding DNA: TGCGCCAGCAGCTCTAGTTCCGATACGCAGTATTTT. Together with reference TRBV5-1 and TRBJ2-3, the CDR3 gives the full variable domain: KAGVTQTPRYLIKTRGQQVTLSCSPISGHRSVSWYQQTPGQGLQFLFEYFSETQRNKGNFPGRFSGRQFSNSRSEMNVSTLELGDSALYLCASSSSSDTQYFGPGTRLTVL.

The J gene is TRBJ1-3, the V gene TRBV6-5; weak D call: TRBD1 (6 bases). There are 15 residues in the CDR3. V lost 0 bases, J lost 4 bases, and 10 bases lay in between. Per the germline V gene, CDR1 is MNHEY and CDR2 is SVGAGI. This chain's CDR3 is CASSYSGGRGNTIYF. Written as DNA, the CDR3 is TGTGCCAGCAGTTACTCTGGGGGCCGGGGAAACACCATATATTTT.

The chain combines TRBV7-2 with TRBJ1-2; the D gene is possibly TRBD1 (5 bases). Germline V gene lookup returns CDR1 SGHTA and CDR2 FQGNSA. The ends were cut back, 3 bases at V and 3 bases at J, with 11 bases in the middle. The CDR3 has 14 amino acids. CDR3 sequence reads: CASSFNQGDYGYTF. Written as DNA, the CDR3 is TGTGCCAGCAGCTTTAACCAGGGTGACTATGGCTACACCTTC.

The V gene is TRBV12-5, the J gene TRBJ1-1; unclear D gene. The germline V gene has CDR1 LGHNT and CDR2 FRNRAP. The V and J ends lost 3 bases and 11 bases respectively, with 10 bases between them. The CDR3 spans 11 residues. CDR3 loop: CASGFEVKAFF. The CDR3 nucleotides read TGTGCTAGTGGTTTCGAGGTCAAGGCTTTCTTT.

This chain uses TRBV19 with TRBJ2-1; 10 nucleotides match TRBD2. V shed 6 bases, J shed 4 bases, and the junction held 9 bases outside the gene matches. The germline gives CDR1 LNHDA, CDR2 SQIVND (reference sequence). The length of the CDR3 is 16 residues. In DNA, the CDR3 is TGTGCCAGTAGAGGGTCTGGGACTAGCGAATACAATGAGCAGTTCTTC. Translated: CASRGSGTSEYNEQFF.

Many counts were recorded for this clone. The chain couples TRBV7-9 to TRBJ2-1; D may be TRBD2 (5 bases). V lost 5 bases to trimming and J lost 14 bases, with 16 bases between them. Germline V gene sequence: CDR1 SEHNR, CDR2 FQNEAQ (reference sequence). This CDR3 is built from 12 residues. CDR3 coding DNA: TGTGCCAGCAGCGAATCAACGGGGTCGAAGTTCTTC. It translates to CASSESTGSKFF.